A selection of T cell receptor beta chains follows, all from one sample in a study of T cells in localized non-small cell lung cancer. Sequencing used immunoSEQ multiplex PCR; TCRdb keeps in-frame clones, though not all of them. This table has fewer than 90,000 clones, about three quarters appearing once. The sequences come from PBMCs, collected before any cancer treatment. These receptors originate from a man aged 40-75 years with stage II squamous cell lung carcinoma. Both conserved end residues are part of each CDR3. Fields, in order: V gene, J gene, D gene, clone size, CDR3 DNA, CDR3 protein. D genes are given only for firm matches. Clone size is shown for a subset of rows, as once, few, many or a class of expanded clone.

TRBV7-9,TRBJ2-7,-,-,TGTGCCAGCAGCTGGGACATGTCCTACGAGCAGTACTTC,CASSWDMSYEQYF
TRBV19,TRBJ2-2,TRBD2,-,TGTGCCAGTAGTCTAGCGGGAGGGACGGGGACCACCGGGGAGCTGTTTTTT,CASSLAGGTGTTGELFF
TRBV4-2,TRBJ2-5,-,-,TGTGCCAGCAGCCAAAACAAAGAGACCCAGTACTTC,CASSQNKETQYF
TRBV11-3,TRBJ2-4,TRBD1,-,TGTGCCAGCAGCATAACAGGGGCAGTAGACATTCAGTACTTC,CASSITGAVDIQYF
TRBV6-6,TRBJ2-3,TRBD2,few,TGTGCCAGCAGTTACCGGGGTAGCGGGATACTAGATACGCAGTATTTT,CASSYRGSGILDTQYF
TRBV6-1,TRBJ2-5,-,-,TGTGCCATCAGACGATCACAAGAGACCCAGTACTTC,CAIRRSQETQYF
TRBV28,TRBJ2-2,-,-,TGTGCCAGCAATCCCGGGACACCAAACACCGGGGAGCTGTTTTTT,CASNPGTPNTGELFF
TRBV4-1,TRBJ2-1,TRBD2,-,TGCGCCAGCAGCCAAGACGGACTAGCGGGGTCCTACAATGAGCAGTTCTTC,CASSQDGLAGSYNEQFF
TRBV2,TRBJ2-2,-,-,TGTGCCAGCAGTGAGTTCGATACCGGGGAGCTGTTTTTT,CASSEFDTGELFF
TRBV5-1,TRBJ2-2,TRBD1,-,TGCGCCAGCCGGACAGGGTCGAACACCGGGGAGCTGTTTTTT,CASRTGSNTGELFF
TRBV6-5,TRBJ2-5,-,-,TGTGCCAGCAGAGCCGGATGGGGTCAAGAGACCCAGTACTTC,CASRAGWGQETQYF
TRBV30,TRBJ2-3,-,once,TGTGCCTGGAGCGGCGGGACAGATACGCAGTATTTT,CAWSGGTDTQYF
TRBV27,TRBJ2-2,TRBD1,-,TGTGCCAGCAGTGACAGGGCGAACACCGGGGAGCTGTTTTTT,CASSDRANTGELFF
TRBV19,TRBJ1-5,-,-,TGTGCCAGTAGTTCCTACACGGGCAATCAGCCCCAGCATTTT,CASSSYTGNQPQHF
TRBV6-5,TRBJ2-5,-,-,TGTGCCAGCAGGCGGGACAGACTTCAAGAGACCCAGTACTTC,CASRRDRLQETQYF
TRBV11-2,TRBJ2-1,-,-,TGTGCCAGCAGCTTAGACAGGTCCTTCTACAATGAGCAGTTCTTC,CASSLDRSFYNEQFF
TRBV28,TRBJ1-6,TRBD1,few,TGTGCCAGCAGTTTAGGGACAGGAGGCTATAATTCACCCCTCCACTTT,CASSLGTGGYNSPLHF
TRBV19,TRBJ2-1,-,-,TGTGCCAGTAGTATAGGGGGGAATGAGCAGTTCTTC,CASSIGGNEQFF
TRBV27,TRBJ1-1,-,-,TGTGCCAGCAGTTTATCGGGGGGGCTAGGCACTGAAGCTTTCTTT,CASSLSGGLGTEAFF
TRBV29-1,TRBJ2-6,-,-,TGCAGCGTCCAGGGTTTAGGTGGGGCCAACGTCCTGACTTTC,CSVQGLGGANVLTF
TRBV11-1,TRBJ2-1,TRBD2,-,TGTGCCAGCAGCCATAGCGGGGGGGCCGGTGAGCAGTTCTTC,CASSHSGGAGEQFF
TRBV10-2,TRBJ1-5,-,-,TGCGCCAGCAGCTGGGGAGGGGCGAGCAATCAGCCCCAGCATTTT,CASSWGGASNQPQHF
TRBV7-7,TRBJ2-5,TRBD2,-,TGTGCTAGCAGCTTACTAGCGGGGGAAGAGACCCAGTACTTC,CASSLLAGEETQYF
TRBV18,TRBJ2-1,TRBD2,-,TGTGCCAGCTCTCTCACTAGCGGGACTTACAATGAGCAGTTCTTC,CASSLTSGTYNEQFF
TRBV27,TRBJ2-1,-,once,TGTGCCAGCCGACTGATGGGGGTGTACAATGAGCAGTTCTTC,CASRLMGVYNEQFF
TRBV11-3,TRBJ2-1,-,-,TGTGCCAGCAGCTTGTCAGGGTACAATGAGCAGTTCTTC,CASSLSGYNEQFF
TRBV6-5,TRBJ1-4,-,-,TGTGCCAGCAGTCCGGGGGCAAGGGGGGTAAAACTGTTTTTT,CASSPGARGVKLFF
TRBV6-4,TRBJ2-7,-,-,TGTGCCAGCAGCTACAGGGTCGGAACCTACGAGCAGTACTTC,CASSYRVGTYEQYF
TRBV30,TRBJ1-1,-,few,TGTGCCTCAGATAGGGGATTTCGAGCTTTCTTT,CASDRGFRAFF
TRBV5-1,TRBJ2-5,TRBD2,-,TGCGCCAGCAGCTCGCGGCGGGGGGTCTACCAAGAGACCCAGTACTTC,CASSSRRGVYQETQYF
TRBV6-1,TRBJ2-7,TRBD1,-,TGTGCCAGCAGTGAAGGAGGACAGGTCCTCTACGAGCAGTACTTC,CASSEGGQVLYEQYF
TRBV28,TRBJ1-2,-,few,TGTGCCAGCAGTTTAGGGACGGATGGCTACACCTTC,CASSLGTDGYTF
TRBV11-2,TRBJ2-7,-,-,TGTGCCAGCAGCCCTACCTCAGGGGCTAGATACTTC,CASSPTSGARYF
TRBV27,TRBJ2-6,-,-,TGTGCCAGCAGTTTAGTATTCTCTGGGGCCAACGTCCTGACTTTC,CASSLVFSGANVLTF
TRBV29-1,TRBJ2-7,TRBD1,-,TGCAGCGTTACCGGACAGGCCGCCGACGTCTACGAGCAGTACTTC,CSVTGQAADVYEQYF
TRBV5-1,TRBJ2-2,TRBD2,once,TGCGCCAGCAGCTTGGGGCTAGCGGGATCTAACACCGGGGAGCTGTTTTTT,CASSLGLAGSNTGELFF
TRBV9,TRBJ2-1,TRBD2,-,TGTGCCAGCAGCTTGGGACTAGCTCAGGAGCAGTTCTTC,CASSLGLAQEQFF
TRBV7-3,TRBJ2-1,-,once,TGTGCCAGCAGCCCACAACCCCGCTCCTACAATGAGCAGTTCTTC,CASSPQPRSYNEQFF
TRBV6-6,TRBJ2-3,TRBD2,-,TGTGCCAGCAGTTACCCCCAACGGGGGGGAGATACGCAGTATTTT,CASSYPQRGGDTQYF
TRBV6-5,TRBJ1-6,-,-,TGTGCCAGCAGGCCATCAGGGAATTCACTCCTCCACTTT,CASRPSGNSLLHF
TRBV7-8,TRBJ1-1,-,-,TGTGCCAGCAGCTCTGATAGGGGCACTGAAGCTTTCTTT,CASSSDRGTEAFF
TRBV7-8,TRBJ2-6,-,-,TGTGCCAGCAGCTTAGCGAACAGTAAATACTCTGGGGCCAACGTCCTGACTTTC,CASSLANSKYSGANVLTF
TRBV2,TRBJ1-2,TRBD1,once,TGTGCCAGTGGGACAGGGAGATTGGGTGGCTACACCTTC,CASGTGRLGGYTF
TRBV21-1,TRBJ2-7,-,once,TGTGCCAGCAGCAAAGAGCGGGATGGGGTCTACGAGCAGTACTTC,CASSKERDGVYEQYF
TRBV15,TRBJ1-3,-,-,TGTGCCACCAGCAGAGATCGGGGGACACAGGGTTCTGGAAACACCATATATTTT,CATSRDRGTQGSGNTIYF
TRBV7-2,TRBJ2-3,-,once,TGTGCCAGCAGTTCAAGCACAGATACGCAGTATTTT,CASSSSTDTQYF
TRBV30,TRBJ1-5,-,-,TGTGCCTGGAGTGCTCACATTGGGGGCAATCAGCCCCAGCATTTT,CAWSAHIGGNQPQHF
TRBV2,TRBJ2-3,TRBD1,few,TGTGCCAGCAGCGGGACAGGGGCTTTCACAGATACGCAGTATTTT,CASSGTGAFTDTQYF
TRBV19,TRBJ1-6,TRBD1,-,TGTGCCAGTAGGTCGGGACAGAATAATTCACCCCTCCACTTT,CASRSGQNNSPLHF